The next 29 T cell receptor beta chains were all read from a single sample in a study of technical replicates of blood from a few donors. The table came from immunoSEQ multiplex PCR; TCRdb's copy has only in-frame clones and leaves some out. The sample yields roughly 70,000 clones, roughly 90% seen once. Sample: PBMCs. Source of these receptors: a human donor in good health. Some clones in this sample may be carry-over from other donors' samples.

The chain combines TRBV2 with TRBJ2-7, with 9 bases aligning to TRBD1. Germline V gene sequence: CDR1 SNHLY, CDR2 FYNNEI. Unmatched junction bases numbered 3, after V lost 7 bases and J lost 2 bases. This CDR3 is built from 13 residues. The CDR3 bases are TGTGCCAGCAAGGGACAGGGCGCCTACGAGCAGTACTTC. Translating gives CASKGQGAYEQYF. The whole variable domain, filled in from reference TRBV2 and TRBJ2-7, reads EPEVTQTPSHQVTQMGQEVILRCVPISNHLYFYWYRQILGQKVEFLVSFYNNEISEKSEIFDDQFSVERPDGSNFTLKIRSTKLEDSAMYFCASKGQGAYEQYFGPGTRLTVT.

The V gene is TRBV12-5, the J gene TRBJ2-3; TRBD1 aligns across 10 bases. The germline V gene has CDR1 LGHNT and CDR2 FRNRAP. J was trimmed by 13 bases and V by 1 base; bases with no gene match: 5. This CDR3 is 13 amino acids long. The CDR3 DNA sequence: TGTGCTAGTGGTTTGGACCCCGGGACAGGGGAGTATTTT. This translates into CASGLDPGTGEYF.

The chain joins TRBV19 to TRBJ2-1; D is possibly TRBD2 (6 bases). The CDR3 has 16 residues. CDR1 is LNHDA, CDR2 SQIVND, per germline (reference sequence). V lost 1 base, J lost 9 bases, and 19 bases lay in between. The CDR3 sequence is CASSIGLGRGLSEQFF. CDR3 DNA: TGTGCCAGTAGTATAGGGCTCGGGAGAGGCCTATCTGAGCAGTTCTTC.

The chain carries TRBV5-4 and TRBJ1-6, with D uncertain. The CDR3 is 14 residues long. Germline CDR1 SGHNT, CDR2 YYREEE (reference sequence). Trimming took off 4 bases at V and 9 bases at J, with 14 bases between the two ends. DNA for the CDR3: TGTGCCAGCAGCACCTATATGGGGAGTTCACCCCTCCACTTT. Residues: CASSTYMGSSPLHF.

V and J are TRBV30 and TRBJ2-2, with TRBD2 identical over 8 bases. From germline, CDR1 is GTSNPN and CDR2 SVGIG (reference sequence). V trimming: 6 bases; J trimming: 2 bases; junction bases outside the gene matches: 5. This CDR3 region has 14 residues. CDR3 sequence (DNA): TGTGCCTGCCTCGGGAGGGGAAACACCGGGGAGCTGTTTTTT. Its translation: CACLGRGNTGELFF.

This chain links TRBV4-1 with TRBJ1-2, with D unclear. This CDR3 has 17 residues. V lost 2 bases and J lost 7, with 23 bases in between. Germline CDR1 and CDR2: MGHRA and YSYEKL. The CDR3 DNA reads TGCGCCAGCAGCCAATTTCTGGTCCTCAAACCGCCGGGTGGCTACACCTTC. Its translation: CASSQFLVLKPPGGYTF.

CDR3 amino acids: CASSFGGGAYNEQFF. The CDR3 nucleotides read TGTGCCAGCAGCTTCGGCGGGGGGGCCTACAATGAGCAGTTCTTC. This sequence joins TRBV7-3 and TRBJ2-1, with 9 bases matching TRBD2. The CDR3 spans 15 residues. V was pared by 3 bases and J by 2 bases, with 2 bases of the junction left unmatched. Germline-derived CDR1 and CDR2 are SGHTA and FQGTGA.

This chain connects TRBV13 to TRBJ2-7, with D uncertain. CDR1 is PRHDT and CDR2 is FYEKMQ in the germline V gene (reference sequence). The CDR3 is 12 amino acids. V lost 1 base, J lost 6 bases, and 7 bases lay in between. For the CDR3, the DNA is TGTGCCAGCAGCTTAGTGAGCGCCGAGCAGTACTTC. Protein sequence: CASSLVSAEQYF.

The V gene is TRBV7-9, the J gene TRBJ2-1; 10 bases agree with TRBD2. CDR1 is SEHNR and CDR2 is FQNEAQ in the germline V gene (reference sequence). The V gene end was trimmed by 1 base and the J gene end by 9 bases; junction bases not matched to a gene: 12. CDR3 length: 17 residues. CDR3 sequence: CASSLGTSGTIMSEQFF. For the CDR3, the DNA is TGTGCCAGCAGCTTAGGTACTAGCGGGACAATAATGAGTGAGCAGTTCTTC.

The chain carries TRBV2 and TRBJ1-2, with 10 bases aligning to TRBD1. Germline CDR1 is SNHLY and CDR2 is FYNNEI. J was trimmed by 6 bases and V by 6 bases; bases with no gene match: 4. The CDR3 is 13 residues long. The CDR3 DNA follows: TGTGCCAGCAGCGAGACAGGGGGCCATGGCTACACCTTC. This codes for CASSETGGHGYTF.

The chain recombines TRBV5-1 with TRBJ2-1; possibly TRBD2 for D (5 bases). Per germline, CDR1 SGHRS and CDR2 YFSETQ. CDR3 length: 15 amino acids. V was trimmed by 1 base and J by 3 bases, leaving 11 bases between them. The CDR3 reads CASSLQLDYYNEQFF. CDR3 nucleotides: TGCGCCAGCAGCTTGCAACTAGACTACTACAATGAGCAGTTCTTC.

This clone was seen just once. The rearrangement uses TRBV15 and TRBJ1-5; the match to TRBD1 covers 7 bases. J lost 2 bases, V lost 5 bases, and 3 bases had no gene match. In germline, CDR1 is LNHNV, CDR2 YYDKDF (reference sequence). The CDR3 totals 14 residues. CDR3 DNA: TGTGCCACCAGCCAAGACAGGGGCAATCAGCCCCAGCATTTT. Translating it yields CATSQDRGNQPQHF.

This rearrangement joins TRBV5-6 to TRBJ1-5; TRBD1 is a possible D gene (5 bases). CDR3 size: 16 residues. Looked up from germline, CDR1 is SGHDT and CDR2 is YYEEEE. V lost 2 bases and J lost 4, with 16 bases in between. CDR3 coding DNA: TGTGCCAGCAGCTTCCAGGTAGGGGTCGGGAATCAGCCCCAGCATTTT. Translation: CASSFQVGVGNQPQHF.

CDR3 bases: TGTGCCTGGAGTGCGGGAGTTCGGGAGCAGTACTTC. This codes for CAWSAGVREQYF. This sequence joins TRBV30 and TRBJ2-7, with TRBD2 as a possible D gene (6 bases). Germline V gene lookup returns CDR1 GTSNPN and CDR2 SVGIG (reference sequence). Trimming removed 1 base at V and 7 bases at J, with 11 bases between. The CDR3 extends over 12 amino acids.

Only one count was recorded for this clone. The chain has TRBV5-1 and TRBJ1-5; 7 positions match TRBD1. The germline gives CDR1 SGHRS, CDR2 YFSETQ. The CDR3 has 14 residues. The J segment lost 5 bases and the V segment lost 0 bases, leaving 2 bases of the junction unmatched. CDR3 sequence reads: CASSLGQGDQPQHF. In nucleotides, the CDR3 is TGCGCCAGCAGCTTGGGTCAGGGGGATCAGCCCCAGCATTTT.

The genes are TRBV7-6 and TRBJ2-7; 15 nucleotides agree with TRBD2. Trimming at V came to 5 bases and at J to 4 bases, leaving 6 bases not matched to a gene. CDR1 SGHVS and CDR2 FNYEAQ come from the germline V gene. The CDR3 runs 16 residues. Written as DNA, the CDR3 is TGTGCCAGCAGCGCAGGACTAGCGGGGGGGCCGTACGAGCAGTACTTC. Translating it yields CASSAGLAGGPYEQYF. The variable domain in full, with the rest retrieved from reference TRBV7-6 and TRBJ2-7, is GAGVSQSPRYKVTKRGQDVALRCDPISGHVSLYWYRQALGQGPEFLTYFNYEAQQDKSGLPNDRFSAERPEGSISTLTIQRTEQRDSAMYRCASSAGLAGGPYEQYFGPGTRLTVT.

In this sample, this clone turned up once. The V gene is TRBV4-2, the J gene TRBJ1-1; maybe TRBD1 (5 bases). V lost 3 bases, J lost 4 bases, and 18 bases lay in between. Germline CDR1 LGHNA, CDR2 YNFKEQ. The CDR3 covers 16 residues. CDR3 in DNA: TGTGCCAGCAGCCAGATCGCCGACCCGGGGGGCACTGAAGCTTTCTTT. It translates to CASSQIADPGGTEAFF.

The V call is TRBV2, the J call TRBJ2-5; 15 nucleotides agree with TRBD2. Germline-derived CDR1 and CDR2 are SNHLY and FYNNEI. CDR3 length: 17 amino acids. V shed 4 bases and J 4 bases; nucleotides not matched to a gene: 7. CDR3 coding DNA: TGTGCCAGCAGTGGGTGGACTAGCGGGGGGGCACTAGAGACCCAGTACTTC. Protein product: CASSGWTSGGALETQYF.

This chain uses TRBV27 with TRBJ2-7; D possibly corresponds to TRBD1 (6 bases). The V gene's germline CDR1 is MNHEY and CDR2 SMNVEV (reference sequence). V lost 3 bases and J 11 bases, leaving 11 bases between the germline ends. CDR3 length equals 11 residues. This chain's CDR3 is CASSFVAGEYF. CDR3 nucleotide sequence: TGTGCCAGCAGTTTTGTGGCAGGGGAGTACTTC.

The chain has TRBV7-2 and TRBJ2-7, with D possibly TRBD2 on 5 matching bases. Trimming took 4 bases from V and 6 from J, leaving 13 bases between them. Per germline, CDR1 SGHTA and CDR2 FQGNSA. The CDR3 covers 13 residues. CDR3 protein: CASSYLRETEQYF. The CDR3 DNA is TGTGCCAGCAGCTACCTCCGGGAAACCGAGCAGTACTTC.

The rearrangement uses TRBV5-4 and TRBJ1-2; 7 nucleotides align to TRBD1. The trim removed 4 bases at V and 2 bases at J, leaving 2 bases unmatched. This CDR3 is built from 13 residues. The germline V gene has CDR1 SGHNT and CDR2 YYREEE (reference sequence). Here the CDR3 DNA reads TGTGCCAGCAGCCCGGGACAGAACTATGGCTACACCTTC. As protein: CASSPGQNYGYTF.

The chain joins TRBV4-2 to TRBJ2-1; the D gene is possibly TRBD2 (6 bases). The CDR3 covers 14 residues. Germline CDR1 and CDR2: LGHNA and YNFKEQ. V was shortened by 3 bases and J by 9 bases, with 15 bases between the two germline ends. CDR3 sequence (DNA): TGTGCCAGCAGCCAGGCTGGGGAGGCCCGTGAGCAGTTCTTC. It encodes CASSQAGEAREQFF.

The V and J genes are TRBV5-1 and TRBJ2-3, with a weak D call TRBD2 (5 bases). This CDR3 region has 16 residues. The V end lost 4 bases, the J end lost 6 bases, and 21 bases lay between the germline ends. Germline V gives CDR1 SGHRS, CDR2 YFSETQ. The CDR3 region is CASSLAGAPGFDTQYF. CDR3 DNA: TGCGCCAGCAGCCTGGCTGGAGCCCCGGGATTCGATACGCAGTATTTT.

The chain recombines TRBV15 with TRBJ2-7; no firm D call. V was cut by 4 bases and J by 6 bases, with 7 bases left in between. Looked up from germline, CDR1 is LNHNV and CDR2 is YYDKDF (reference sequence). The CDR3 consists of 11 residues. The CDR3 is CATSISSEQYF. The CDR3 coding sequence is TGTGCCACCAGCATATCGTCCGAGCAGTACTTC.

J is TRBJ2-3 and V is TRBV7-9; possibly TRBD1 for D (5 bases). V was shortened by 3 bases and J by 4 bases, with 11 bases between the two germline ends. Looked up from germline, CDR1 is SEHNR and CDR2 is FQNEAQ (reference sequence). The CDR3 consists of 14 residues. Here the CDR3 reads CASSFLGESDTQYF. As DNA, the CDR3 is TGTGCCAGCAGCTTTCTAGGGGAATCAGATACGCAGTATTTT.

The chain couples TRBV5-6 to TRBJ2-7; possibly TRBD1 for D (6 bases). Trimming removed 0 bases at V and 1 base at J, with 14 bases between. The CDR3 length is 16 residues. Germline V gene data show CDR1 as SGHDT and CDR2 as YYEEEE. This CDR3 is CASSLALSGDSYEQYF. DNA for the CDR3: TGTGCCAGCAGCTTGGCTCTATCAGGGGATTCCTACGAGCAGTACTTC.

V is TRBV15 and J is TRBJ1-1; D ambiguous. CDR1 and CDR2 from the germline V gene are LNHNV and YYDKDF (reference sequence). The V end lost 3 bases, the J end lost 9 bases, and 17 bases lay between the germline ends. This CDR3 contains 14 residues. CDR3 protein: CATSSLQRRPQAFF. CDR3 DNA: TGTGCCACCAGCAGCTTACAGCGGCGCCCCCAAGCTTTCTTT.

The CDR3 region is CASSLTGFTEAFF. For the CDR3, the DNA is TGTGCCAGCAGCTTAACGGGGTTCACTGAAGCTTTCTTT. This sequence joins TRBV7-9 and TRBJ1-1; D ambiguous. The CDR3 is 13 residues long. V was shortened by 2 bases and J by 4 bases, with 8 bases between the two germline ends. Germline V lookup: CDR1 SEHNR, CDR2 FQNEAQ (reference sequence).

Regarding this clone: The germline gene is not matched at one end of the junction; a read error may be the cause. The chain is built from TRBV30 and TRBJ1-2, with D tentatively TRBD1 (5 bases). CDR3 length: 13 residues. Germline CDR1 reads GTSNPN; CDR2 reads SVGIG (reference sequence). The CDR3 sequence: CAMGGLPSYGYTF. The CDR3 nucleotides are TGCGCTATGGGGGGTCTCCCTAGCTATGGCTACACCTTC.